A selection of T cell receptor beta chains follows, all from one sample in a study of T cell changes during pregnancy in multiple sclerosis. Clones were sequenced by immunoSEQ multiplex PCR, and TCRdb holds only the in-frame ones, with some missing. This table has about 36,000 clones, 91% appearing once. The sequences come from CD4+ T cells from peripheral blood mononuclear cells, collected in the second trimester of pregnancy. These receptors came from a female donor in good health, enrolled as a control in a pregnancy study. Both conserved end residues are part of each CDR3. The order of the fields is clone size, V gene, D gene, J gene, CDR3 protein, CDR3 DNA. The D gene is left open where the match is weak. A clone size is listed for some rows: how often the clone was seen (once, few, many), or a class if it is expanded.

>few|TRBV4-1|TRBD2|TRBJ2-7
CASSQRTSGAPSSYEQYF
TGCGCCAGCAGCCAGAGGACTAGCGGGGCTCCAAGCTCCTACGAGCAGTACTTC
>.|TRBV15|.|TRBJ1-5
CATSSHRGLHNQPQHF
TGTGCCACCAGCAGCCATAGGGGTCTCCACAATCAGCCCCAGCATTTT
>.|TRBV5-1|.|TRBJ1-1
CASRRVVNTEAFF
TGCGCCAGCAGACGAGTCGTGAACACTGAAGCTTTCTTT
>.|TRBV18|.|TRBJ1-2
CASSPEAGSGYTF
TGTGCCAGCTCACCAGAGGCAGGGTCGGGCTACACCTTC
>.|TRBV5-5|TRBD1|TRBJ2-7
CASSLTGTAYEQYF
TGTGCCAGCAGCCTTACCGGGACAGCCTACGAGCAGTACTTC
>.|TRBV19|TRBD1|TRBJ2-5
CASSLGQVETNRPHF
TGTGCCAGTAGTCTAGGACAGGTAGAGACCAATCGACCTCACTTC
>few|TRBV4-1|.|TRBJ1-1
CASSQVGASVTEAFF
TGCGCCAGCAGCCAAGTAGGGGCGTCGGTCACAGAAGCTTTCTTT
>.|TRBV5-4|TRBD2|TRBJ2-5
CASSLSGTSGLYF
TGTGCCAGCAGCCTTTCCGGGACTAGCGGCCTGTACTTC
>.|TRBV30|.|TRBJ2-2
CAWSRPGAGWTGELFF
TGTGCCTGGAGTCGCCCCGGGGCGGGGTGGACCGGGGAGCTGTTTTTT
>.|TRBV29-1|TRBD1|TRBJ1-1
CSVGQISHTEAFF
TGCAGCGTGGGACAGATCAGTCACACTGAAGCTTTCTTT
>.|TRBV19|TRBD2|TRBJ2-2
CASSTTSGLTGELFF
TGTGCCAGTAGTACGACTAGCGGTCTTACCGGGGAGCTGTTTTTT
>once|TRBV5-4|.|TRBJ1-2
CASSLWLAGPAGGYTF
TGTGCCAGCAGCTTGTGGTTGGCAGGCCCCGCGGGTGGCTACACCTTC
>.|TRBV18|TRBD1|TRBJ2-7
CASSSLSGTGLYEQYF
TGTGCCAGCTCGTCTCTGTCCGGGACAGGCCTATACGAGCAGTACTTC
>once|TRBV5-6|TRBD1|TRBJ1-1
CASSSRRTGDPYTEAFF
TGTGCCAGCAGCTCCCGTCGGACAGGGGACCCATATACGGAAGCTTTCTTT
>.|TRBV6-5|TRBD1|TRBJ1-2
CASSYPGQGGGGYTF
TGTGCCAGCAGTTACCCGGGACAGGGGGGAGGAGGCTACACCTTC
>.|TRBV4-1|.|TRBJ2-5
CASSLAAQETQYF
TGCGCCAGCAGCCTAGCGGCCCAAGAGACCCAGTACTTC
>.|TRBV19|TRBD2|TRBJ2-2
CASSMLLAGWGTGELFF
TGTGCCAGTAGTATGCTCCTAGCGGGATGGGGGACCGGGGAGCTGTTTTTT
>.|TRBV5-6|.|TRBJ2-6
CASSYQGANVLTF
TGTGCCAGCAGCTACCAGGGGGCCAACGTCCTGACTTTC
>few|TRBV2|TRBD2|TRBJ2-3
CARGGAGGPTDTQYF
TGTGCCAGGGGAGGAGCGGGAGGACCCACAGATACGCAGTATTTT
>.|TRBV18|.|TRBJ2-5
CASSPRGEETQYF
TGTGCCAGCTCACCACGGGGGGAAGAGACCCAGTACTTC
>.|TRBV6-5|.|TRBJ1-5
CASRPAGGAGQPQHF
TGTGCCAGCAGACCCGCGGGGGGTGCCGGCCAGCCCCAGCATTTT
>once|TRBV7-2|.|TRBJ2-5
CASSSQTRGETQYF
TGTGCCAGCAGCTCACAGACCCGAGGGGAGACCCAGTACTTC
>.|TRBV6-5|.|TRBJ1-3
CASKGLFYGNTIYF
TGTGCCAGCAAGGGGTTATTTTACGGAAACACCATATATTTT
>.|TRBV19|TRBD1|TRBJ2-2
CASSRQGAIGELFF
TGTGCCAGTAGTCGACAGGGGGCTATCGGGGAGCTGTTTTTT
>.|TRBV5-3|TRBD2|TRBJ2-7
CARSSRIGLAGGSYEQYF
TGTGCCAGAAGCTCTCGAATCGGACTAGCGGGGGGGTCCTACGAGCAGTACTTC
>.|TRBV9|.|TRBJ2-1
CASSAYGGIYNEQFF
TGTGCCAGCAGCGCCTATGGCGGGATTTACAATGAGCAGTTCTTC
>.|TRBV2|.|TRBJ2-7
CASRPSSSARYEQYF
TGTGCCAGCAGACCTTCCAGCAGCGCGAGGTACGAGCAGTACTTC
>.|TRBV14|.|TRBJ1-4
CASSQDKGRFEKLFF
TGTGCCAGCAGCCAAGACAAGGGGCGGTTTGAAAAACTGTTTTTT
>.|TRBV5-1|.|TRBJ2-4
CASARSGIQYF
TGCGCCAGCGCGCGGTCGGGCATTCAGTACTTC
>.|TRBV7-2|.|TRBJ2-5
CASSSPTTLKTQYF
TGTGCCAGCAGCTCCCCGACTACTTTGAAGACCCAGTACTTC
>.|TRBV5-6|.|TRBJ2-1
CASSRAGYPYNEQFF
TGTGCCAGCAGCCGTGCCGGGTATCCCTACAATGAGCAGTTCTTC
>.|TRBV15|TRBD1|TRBJ1-2
CATSPPGGQGFVYTF
TGTGCCACCAGCCCCCCCGGGGGACAGGGATTTGTCTACACCTTC
>.|TRBV7-9|TRBD1|TRBJ2-7
CASSSKPQGELYEQYF
TGTGCCAGCAGCTCGAAACCTCAGGGGGAGCTTTACGAGCAGTACTTC
>.|TRBV7-6|.|TRBJ2-5
CASSLDPKAGPQETQYF
TGTGCCAGCAGCTTAGATCCCAAAGCTGGGCCACAAGAGACCCAGTACTTC
>.|TRBV5-1|.|TRBJ2-2
CASSQVVSGELFF
TGCGCCAGCAGCCAGGTAGTCTCCGGGGAGCTGTTTTTT
>.|TRBV19|TRBD1|TRBJ2-6
CASSIWGQSTSGANVLTF
TGTGCCAGTAGTATATGGGGACAGTCCACCTCTGGGGCCAACGTCCTGACTTTC
>.|TRBV10-2|TRBD1|TRBJ1-2
CASSDRGTGIYGYTF
TGCGCCAGCAGTGACCGAGGGACAGGGATTTATGGCTACACCTTC
>.|TRBV28|TRBD1|TRBJ1-4
CASSPRQGPGKLFF
TGTGCCAGCAGTCCACGACAGGGTCCGGGGAAACTGTTTTTT
>.|TRBV5-5|TRBD2|TRBJ2-1
CASSSASGSYNEQFF
TGTGCCAGCAGCAGCGCTAGCGGTTCGTACAATGAGCAGTTCTTC
>once|TRBV5-1|.|TRBJ2-7
CASSPAVEGVEQYF
TGCGCCAGCAGCCCGGCGGTAGAAGGGGTCGAGCAGTACTTC
>once|TRBV25-1|.|TRBJ1-3
CASTGGNTIYF
TGTGCCAGCACCGGTGGAAACACCATATATTTT
>.|TRBV25-1|.|TRBJ2-7
CASSEVSTGYEQYF
TGTGCCAGCAGTGAAGTATCTACCGGCTACGAGCAGTACTTC
>.|TRBV19|.|TRBJ2-2
CASSYRSPNTGELFF
TGTGCCAGTAGTTATCGGAGCCCGAACACCGGGGAGCTGTTTTTT
>.|TRBV30|TRBD1|TRBJ1-1
CAWNLMTGVAEAFF
TGTGCCTGGAACCTCATGACAGGGGTCGCTGAAGCTTTCTTT
>.|TRBV2|.|TRBJ2-3
CASSFRGWRGSTDTQYF
TGTGCCAGCAGCTTCAGGGGTTGGCGGGGGAGCACAGATACGCAGTATTTT
>.|TRBV7-7|TRBD1|TRBJ2-1
CASSLGQGTYNEQFF
TGTGCTAGCAGCTTGGGACAGGGTACTTACAATGAGCAGTTCTTC
>.|TRBV5-4|TRBD2|TRBJ2-1
CASSWGLAGGRYNEQFF
TGTGCCAGCAGCTGGGGACTAGCGGGGGGCCGCTACAATGAGCAGTTCTTC
>.|TRBV7-8|.|TRBJ2-5
CASSPGETQYF
TGTGCCAGCAGTCCAGGGGAGACCCAGTACTTC
>.|TRBV28|TRBD2|TRBJ2-3
CASVAGGPDTQYF
TGTGCCAGCGTAGCGGGGGGGCCAGATACGCAGTATTTT
>.|TRBV6-5|.|TRBJ2-3
CASSYLSGGRDTQYF
TGTGCCAGCAGTTACTTATCTGGTGGGAGAGATACGCAGTATTTT
>.|TRBV5-6|TRBD1|TRBJ2-7
CASSKGQTYEQYF
TGTGCCAGCAGCAAGGGACAGACCTACGAGCAGTACTTC
>.|TRBV5-4|.|TRBJ1-3
CASSLVSGNTIYF
TGTGCCAGCAGCTTGGTTAGTGGAAACACCATATATTTT
>.|TRBV7-8|.|TRBJ2-3
CASSLEGRATDTQYF
TGTGCCAGCAGCTTAGAGGGCAGGGCCACAGATACGCAGTATTTT
>.|TRBV28|TRBD1|TRBJ1-5
CAGQQGAMVGNQPQHF
TGTGCCGGCCAACAGGGGGCTATGGTTGGCAATCAGCCCCAGCATTTT
>.|TRBV19|.|TRBJ1-1
CASSISSGRNTEAFF
TGTGCCAGTAGTATTTCGTCGGGGAGAAACACTGAAGCTTTCTTT